This T cell receptor (beta chain) emerged from a study of T cell responses to AZD1222 COVID-19 vaccine. Points from the study as a whole: Clonal diversity was possibly underestimated, and the donors were mostly white British, with more females.

Clones were read by immunoSEQ multiplex PCR, and TCRdb kept only the in-frame ones, dropping some. Here the sample spans some 140,000 clones, more than 85% being singletons. As concerns this clone: Its specificity is not known.

The source was peripheral blood, collected on day 0 of AZD1222 vaccination. This receptor was taken from an adult in good health.

The DNA for the CDR3 is TGTGCCAGCAGTTTTGGCTACGAGCAGTACTTC. It specifies CASSFGYEQYF. The chain couples TRBV12-3 or TRBV12-4 to TRBJ2-7; D gene unclear. Trimming cost V 3 bases and J 3 bases, with 3 bases left between them. There are 11 residues in the CDR3.